This paragraph covers one T cell receptor beta chain sequence. The target antigen is unknown. The PCR made use of 60 Vbeta and 13 Jbeta primers. Some clones are missing from TCRdb's copy, which holds only in-frame ones; the method was immunoSEQ multiplex PCR. The repertoire has under 200,000 clones, 65% to 90% of them found once; the top ten carry about 10%. The entry originates in a study of cytomegalovirus exposure and HLA in healthy donors. General study points: Researchers counted around 170 TCR beta chains as cytomegalovirus-associated.

The V and J ends lost 5 bases and 6 bases, in that order; junction bases with no gene match: 6. Germline CDR1 and CDR2: SGHTA and FQGNSA. The CDR3 runs 15 residues. The rearrangement joins TRBV7-2 to TRBJ2-2, with 10 positions matching TRBD1. What was sequenced was PBMCs. The clonotype originates from a man in his fifties or sixties in good health and CMV-seropositive. The CDR3 reads CASSPRTGGPGELFF. The CDR3 DNA reads TGTGCCAGCAGCCCTAGGACAGGGGGTCCCGGGGAGCTGTTTTTT.